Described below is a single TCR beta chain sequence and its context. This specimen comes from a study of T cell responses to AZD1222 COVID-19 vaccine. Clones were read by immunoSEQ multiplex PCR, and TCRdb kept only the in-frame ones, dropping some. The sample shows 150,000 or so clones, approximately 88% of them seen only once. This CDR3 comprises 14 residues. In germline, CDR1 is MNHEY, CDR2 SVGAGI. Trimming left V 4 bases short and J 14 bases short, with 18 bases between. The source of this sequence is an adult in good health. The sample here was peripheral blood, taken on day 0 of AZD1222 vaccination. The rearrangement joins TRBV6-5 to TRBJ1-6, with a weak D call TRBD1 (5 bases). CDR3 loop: CASSFQGGSASLHF. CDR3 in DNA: TGTGCCAGCAGTTTCCAGGGCGGATCGGCTTCCCTCCACTTT.